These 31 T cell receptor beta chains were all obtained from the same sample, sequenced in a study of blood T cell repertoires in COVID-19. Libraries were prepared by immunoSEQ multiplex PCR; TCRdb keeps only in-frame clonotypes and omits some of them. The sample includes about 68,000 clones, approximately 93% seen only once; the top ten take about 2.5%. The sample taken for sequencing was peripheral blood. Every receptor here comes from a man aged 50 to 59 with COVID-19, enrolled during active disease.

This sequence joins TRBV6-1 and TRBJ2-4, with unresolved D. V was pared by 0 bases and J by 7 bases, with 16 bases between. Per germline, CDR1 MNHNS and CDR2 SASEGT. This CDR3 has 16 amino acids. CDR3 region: CASSEAAAVGGNIQYF. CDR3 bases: TGTGCCAGCAGTGAAGCCGCGGCAGTAGGTGGGAACATTCAGTACTTC.

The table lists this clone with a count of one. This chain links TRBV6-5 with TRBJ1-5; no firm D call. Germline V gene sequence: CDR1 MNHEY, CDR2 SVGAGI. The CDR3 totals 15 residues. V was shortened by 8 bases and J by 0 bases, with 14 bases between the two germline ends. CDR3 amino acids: CASQYALYSNQPQHF. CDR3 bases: TGTGCCAGCCAATACGCCCTATATAGCAATCAGCCCCAGCATTTT.

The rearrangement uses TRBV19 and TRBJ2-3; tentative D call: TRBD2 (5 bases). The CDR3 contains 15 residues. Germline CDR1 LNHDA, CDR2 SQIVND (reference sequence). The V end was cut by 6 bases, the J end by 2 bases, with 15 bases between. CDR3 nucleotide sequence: TGTGCCAGTAGCGACACGGAGGCCCCCACAGATACGCAGTATTTT. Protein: CASSDTEAPTDTQYF.

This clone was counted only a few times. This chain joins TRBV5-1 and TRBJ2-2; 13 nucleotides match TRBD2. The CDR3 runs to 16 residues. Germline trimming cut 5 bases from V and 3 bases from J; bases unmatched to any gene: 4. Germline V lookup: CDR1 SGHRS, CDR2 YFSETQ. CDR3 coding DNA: TGCGCCAGCAGATCACTAGCGGGAGGGGACACCGGGGAGCTGTTTTTT. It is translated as CASRSLAGGDTGELFF.

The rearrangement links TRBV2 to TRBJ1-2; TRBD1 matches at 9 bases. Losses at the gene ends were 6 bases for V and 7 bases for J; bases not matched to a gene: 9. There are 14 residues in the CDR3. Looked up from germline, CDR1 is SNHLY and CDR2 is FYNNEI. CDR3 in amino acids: CASSENTGGAGYTF. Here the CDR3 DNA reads TGTGCCAGCAGCGAAAATACAGGGGGCGCTGGCTACACCTTC.

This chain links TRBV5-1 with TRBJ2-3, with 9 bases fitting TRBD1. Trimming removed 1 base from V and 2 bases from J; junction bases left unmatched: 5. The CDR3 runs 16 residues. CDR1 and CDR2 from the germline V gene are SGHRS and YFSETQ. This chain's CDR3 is CASSLYGQGTTDTQYF. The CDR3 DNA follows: TGCGCCAGCAGCTTGTACGGACAGGGGACCACAGATACGCAGTATTTT.

Here the CDR3 reads CASSLVASGHWDEQYF. CDR3 nucleotide sequence: TGTGCCAGCAGCTTAGTGGCTAGCGGCCATTGGGACGAGCAGTACTTC. This chain uses TRBV13 with TRBJ2-7, with 7 bases identical to TRBD2. The CDR3 loop spans 16 amino acids. CDR1 is PRHDT and CDR2 is FYEKMQ in the germline V gene (reference sequence). After removal of 1 base from V and 5 bases from J, the junction contained 11 bases not matched to a gene.

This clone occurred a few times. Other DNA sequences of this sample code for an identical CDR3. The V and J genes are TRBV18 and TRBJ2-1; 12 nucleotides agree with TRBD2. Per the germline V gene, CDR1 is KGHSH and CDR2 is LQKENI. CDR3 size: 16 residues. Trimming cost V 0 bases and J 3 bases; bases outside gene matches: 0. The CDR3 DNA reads TGTGCCAGCTCACCACCGACTAGCGGGAGCTACAATGAGCAGTTCTTC. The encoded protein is CASSPPTSGSYNEQFF.

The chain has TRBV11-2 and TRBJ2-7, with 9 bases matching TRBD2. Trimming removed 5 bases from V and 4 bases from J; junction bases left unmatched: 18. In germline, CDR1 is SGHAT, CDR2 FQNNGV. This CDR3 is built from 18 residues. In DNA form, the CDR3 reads TGTGCCAGCAGCCCCCCCCCGCGGGAGGGACCCCGTATATACGAGCAGTACGTC. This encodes CASSPPPREGPRIYEQYV.

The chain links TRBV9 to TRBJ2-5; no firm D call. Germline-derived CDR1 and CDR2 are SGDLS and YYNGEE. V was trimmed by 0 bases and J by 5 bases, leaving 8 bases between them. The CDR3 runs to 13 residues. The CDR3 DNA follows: TGTGCCAGCAGCGTAGTGCCCCAGGAGACCCAGTACTTC. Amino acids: CASSVVPQETQYF.

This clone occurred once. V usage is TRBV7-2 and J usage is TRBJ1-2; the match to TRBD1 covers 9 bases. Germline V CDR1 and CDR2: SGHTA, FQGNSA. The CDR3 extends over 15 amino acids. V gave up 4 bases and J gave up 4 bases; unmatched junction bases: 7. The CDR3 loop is CASSYTGQGGYGYTF. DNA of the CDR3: TGTGCCAGCAGCTATACGGGACAGGGTGGCTATGGCTACACCTTC.

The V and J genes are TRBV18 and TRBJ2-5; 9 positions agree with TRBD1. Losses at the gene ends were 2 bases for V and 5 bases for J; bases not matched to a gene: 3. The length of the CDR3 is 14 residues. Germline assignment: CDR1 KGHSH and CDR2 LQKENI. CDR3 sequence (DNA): TGTGCCAGCTCACCAAGGACAGGGGAGGAGACCCAGTACTTC. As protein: CASSPRTGEETQYF.

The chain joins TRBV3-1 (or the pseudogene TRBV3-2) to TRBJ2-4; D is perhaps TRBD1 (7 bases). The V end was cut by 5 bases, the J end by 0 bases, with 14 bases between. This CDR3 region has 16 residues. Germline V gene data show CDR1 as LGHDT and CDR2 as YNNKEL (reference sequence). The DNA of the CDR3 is TGTGCCAGCAGCGGAGGGGGCGGGTCAGCCAAAAACATTCAGTACTTC. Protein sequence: CASSGGGGSAKNIQYF.

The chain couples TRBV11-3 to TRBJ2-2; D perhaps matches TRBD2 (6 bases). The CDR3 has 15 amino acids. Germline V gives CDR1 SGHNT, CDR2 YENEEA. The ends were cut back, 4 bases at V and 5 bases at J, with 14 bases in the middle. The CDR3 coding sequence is TGTGCCAGCAGCTCGATAGGGGCGGGGACCGGGGAGCTGTTTTTT. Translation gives CASSSIGAGTGELFF.

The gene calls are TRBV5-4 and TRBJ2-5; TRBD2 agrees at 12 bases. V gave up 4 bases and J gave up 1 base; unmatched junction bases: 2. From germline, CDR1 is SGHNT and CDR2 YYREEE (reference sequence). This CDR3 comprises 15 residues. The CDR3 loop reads CASSRTSGIQETQYF. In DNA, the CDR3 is TGTGCCAGCAGCAGGACTAGCGGGATCCAAGAGACCCAGTACTTC.

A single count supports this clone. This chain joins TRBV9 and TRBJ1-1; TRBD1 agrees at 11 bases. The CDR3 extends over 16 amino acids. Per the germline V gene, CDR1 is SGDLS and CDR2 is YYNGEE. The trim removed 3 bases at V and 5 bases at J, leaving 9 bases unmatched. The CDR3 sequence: CASSAGRDRGYTEAFF. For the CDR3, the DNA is TGTGCCAGCAGCGCTGGCCGGGACAGGGGGTATACTGAAGCTTTCTTT.

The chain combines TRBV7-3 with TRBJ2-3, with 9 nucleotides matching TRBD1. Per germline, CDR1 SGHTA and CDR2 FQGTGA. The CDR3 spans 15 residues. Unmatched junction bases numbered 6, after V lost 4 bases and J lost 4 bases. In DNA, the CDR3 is TGTGCCAGCAGCTCGACAGGGGGGTTCCCAGATACGCAGTATTTT. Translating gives CASSSTGGFPDTQYF.

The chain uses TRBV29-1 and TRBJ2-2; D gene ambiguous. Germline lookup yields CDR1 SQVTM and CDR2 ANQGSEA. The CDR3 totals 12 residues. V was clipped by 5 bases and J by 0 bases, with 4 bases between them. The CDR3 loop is CSVSSNTGELFF. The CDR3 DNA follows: TGCAGCGTTTCGTCGAACACCGGGGAGCTGTTTTTT.

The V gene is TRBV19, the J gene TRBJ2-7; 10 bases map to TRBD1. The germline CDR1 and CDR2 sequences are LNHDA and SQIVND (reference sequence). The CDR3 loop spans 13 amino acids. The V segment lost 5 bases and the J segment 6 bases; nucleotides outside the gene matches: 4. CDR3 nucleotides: TGTGCCAGTAGTCGGGACAGGGGAAGCGAGCAGTACTTC. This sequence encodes CASSRDRGSEQYF.

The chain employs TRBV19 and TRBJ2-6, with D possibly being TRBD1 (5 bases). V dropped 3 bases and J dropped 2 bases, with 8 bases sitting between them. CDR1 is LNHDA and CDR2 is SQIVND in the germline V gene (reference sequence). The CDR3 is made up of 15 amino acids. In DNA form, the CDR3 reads TGTGCCAGTAGTATGCAGGGTCCTGGGGCCAACGTCCTGACTTTC. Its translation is CASSMQGPGANVLTF. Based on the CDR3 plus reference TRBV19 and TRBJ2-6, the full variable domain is DGGITQSPKYLFRKEGQNVTLSCEQNLNHDAMYWYRQDPGQGLRLIYYSQIVNDFQKGDIAEGYSVSREKKESFPLTVTSAQKNPTAFYLCASSMQGPGANVLTFGAGSRLTVL.

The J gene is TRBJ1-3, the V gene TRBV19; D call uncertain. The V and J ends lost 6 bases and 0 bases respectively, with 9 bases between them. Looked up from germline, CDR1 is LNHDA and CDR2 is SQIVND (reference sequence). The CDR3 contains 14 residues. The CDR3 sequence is CASRRAPSGNTIYF. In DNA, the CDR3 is TGTGCCAGTAGGCGCGCTCCCTCTGGAAACACCATATATTTT.

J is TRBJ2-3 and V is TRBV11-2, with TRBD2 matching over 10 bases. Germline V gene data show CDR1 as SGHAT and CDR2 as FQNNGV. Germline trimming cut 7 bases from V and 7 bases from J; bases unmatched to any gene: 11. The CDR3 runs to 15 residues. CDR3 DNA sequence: TGTGCCAGCACCTTGGCGAGCGGGAGGGCGAATACGCAGTATTTT. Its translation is CASTLASGRANTQYF. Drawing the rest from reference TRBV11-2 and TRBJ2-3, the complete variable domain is EAGVAQSPRYKIIEKRQSVAFWCNPISGHATLYWYQQILGQGPKLLIQFQNNGVVDDSQLPKDRFSAERLKGVDSTLKIQPAKLEDSAVYLCASTLASGRANTQYFGPGTRLTVL.

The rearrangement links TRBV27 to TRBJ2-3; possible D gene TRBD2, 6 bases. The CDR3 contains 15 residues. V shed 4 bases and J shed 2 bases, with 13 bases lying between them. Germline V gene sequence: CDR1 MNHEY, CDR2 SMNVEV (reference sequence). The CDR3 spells CASSSGTDYTDTQYF. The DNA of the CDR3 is TGTGCCAGCAGTTCCGGGACGGACTACACAGATACGCAGTATTTT.

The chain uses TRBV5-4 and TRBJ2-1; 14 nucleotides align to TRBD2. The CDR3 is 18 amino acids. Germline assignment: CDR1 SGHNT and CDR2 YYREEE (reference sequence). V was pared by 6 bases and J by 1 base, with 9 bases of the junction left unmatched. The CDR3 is CASTTGLAGVTSYNEQFF. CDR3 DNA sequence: TGTGCCAGCACCACGGGACTAGCGGGAGTAACGTCCTACAATGAGCAGTTCTTC.

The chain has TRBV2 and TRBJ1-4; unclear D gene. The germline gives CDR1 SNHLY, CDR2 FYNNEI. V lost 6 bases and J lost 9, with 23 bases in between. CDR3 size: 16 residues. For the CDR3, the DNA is TGTGCCAGCAGGTCCAGGTGGATGGTGATCGATCAAAAACTGTTTTTT. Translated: CASRSRWMVIDQKLFF.

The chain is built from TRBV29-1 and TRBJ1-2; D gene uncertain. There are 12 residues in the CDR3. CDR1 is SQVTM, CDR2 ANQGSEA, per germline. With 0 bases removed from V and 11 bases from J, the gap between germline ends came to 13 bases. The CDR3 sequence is CSVEDAGIGYTF. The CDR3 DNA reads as TGCAGCGTTGAAGATGCGGGGATAGGTTACACCTTC.

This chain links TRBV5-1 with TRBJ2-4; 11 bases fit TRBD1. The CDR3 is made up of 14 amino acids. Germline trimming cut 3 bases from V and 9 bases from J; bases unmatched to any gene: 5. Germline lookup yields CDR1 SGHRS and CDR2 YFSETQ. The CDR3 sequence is CASSSRTGGIIQYF. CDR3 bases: TGCGCCAGCAGCTCAAGGACAGGGGGCATCATTCAGTACTTC.

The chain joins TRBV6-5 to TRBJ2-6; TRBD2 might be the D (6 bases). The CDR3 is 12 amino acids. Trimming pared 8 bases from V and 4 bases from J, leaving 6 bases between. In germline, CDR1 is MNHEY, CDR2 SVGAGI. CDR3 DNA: TGTGCCAGCGCGGGGGGGGCCAACGTCCTGACTTTC. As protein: CASAGGANVLTF.

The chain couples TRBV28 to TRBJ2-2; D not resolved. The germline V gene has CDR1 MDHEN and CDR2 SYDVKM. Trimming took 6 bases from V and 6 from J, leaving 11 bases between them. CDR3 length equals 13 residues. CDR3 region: CASSLLGPGELFF. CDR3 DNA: TGTGCCAGCAGCCTTCTTGGGCCCGGGGAGCTGTTTTTT.

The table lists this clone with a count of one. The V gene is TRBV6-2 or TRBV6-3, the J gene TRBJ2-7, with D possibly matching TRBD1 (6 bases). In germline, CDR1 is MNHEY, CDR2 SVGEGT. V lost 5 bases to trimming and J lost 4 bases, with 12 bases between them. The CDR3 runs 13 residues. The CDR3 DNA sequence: TGTGCCAGCAGTCCCGGACAGATATACGAGCAGTACGTC. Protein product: CASSPGQIYEQYV.

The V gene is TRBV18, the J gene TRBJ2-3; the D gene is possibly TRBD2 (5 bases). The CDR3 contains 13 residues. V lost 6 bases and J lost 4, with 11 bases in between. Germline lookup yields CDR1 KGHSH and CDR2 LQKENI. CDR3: CASSAGIADTQYF. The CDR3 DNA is TGTGCCAGCTCGGCGGGTATCGCAGATACGCAGTATTTT. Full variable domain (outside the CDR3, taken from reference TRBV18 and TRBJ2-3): NAGVMQNPRHLVRRRGQEARLRCSPMKGHSHVYWYRQLPEEGLKFMVYLQKENIIDESGMPKERFSAEFPKEGPSILRIQQVVRGDSAAYFCASSAGIADTQYFGPGTRLTVL.